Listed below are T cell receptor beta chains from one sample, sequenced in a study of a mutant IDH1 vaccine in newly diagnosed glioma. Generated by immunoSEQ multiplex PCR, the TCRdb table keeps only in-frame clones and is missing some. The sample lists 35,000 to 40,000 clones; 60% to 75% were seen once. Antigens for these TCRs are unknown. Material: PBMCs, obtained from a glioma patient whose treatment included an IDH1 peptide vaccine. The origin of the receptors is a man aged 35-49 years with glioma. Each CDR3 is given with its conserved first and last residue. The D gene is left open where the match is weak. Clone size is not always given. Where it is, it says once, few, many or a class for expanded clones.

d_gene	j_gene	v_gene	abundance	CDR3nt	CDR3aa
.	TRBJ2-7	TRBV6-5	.	TGTGCCAGCAGTTACGACTTCCCGGGCGAGCAGTACTTC	CASSYDFPGEQYF
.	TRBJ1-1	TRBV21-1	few	TGTGCCAGCAGCAGAGTCAGGGATAACACTGAAGCTTTCTTT	CASSRVRDNTEAFF
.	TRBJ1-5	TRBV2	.	TGTGCCAGCAGTGAACGGCGGAAGAGCAATCAGCCCCAGCATTTT	CASSERRKSNQPQHF
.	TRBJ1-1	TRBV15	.	TGTGCCACCAGCAGAGATTACGGGGGACGCACTGAAGCTTTCTTT	CATSRDYGGRTEAFF
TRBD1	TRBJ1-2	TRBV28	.	TGTGCCACCAGGACAGGGGGGGATCGCTACACCTTC	CATRTGGDRYTF
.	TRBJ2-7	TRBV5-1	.	TGCGCCAGCAGCTTGGAAACAGGGAGCTCCTACGAGCAGTACTTC	CASSLETGSSYEQYF
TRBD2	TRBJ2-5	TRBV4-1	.	TGCGCCAGCAGCCAAGGGGCGTCTAGCGGGCTCCAAGAGACCCAGTACTTC	CASSQGASSGLQETQYF
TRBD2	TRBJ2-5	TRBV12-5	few	TGTGCTAGTGCCATGGGGGGGGAGGAGACCCAGTACTTC	CASAMGGEETQYF
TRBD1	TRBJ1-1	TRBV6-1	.	TGTGCCGGCCAGGGGGTAATGGGCACTGAAGCTTTCTTT	CAGQGVMGTEAFF
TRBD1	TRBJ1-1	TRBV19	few	TGTGCCAGTAGTAGCTTCGGACAGGGGGAAACTGAAGCTTTCTTT	CASSSFGQGETEAFF
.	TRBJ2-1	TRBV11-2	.	TGTGCCAGCAGCTTAGATCAGGGTCGGATCTACAATGAGCAGTTCTTC	CASSLDQGRIYNEQFF
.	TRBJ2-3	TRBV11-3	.	TGTGCCAGCAGCTTAGTCTCTAACTCGGATACGCAGTATTTT	CASSLVSNSDTQYF
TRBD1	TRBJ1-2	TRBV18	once	TGTGCCAGCTCGCCGGGACAGTGGACCTATGGCTACACCTTC	CASSPGQWTYGYTF
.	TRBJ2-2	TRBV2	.	TGTGCCAGCAGTGAACGTGGCGGGACGAACACCGGGGAGCTGTTTTTT	CASSERGGTNTGELFF
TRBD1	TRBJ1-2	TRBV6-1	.	TGTGCCAGCAGTTCGACAGGGACTAACTATGGCTACACCTTC	CASSSTGTNYGYTF
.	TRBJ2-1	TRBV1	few	TGCACCAGCAGCCAAGTTAAGGCTAGCGGGAGGGAAGCTTACAATGAGCAGTTCTTC	CTSSQVKASGREAYNEQFF
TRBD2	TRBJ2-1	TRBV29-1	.	TGCAGCGTTGGACTAGCGGGATTCGGGGAGCAGTTCTTC	CSVGLAGFGEQFF
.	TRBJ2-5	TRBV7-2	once	TGTGCCAGCAGCACGATAGGGGGCGGGAGATTGAGAGAGACCCAGTACTTC	CASSTIGGGRLRETQYF
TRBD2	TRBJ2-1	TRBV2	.	TGTGCCAGCAGTATAGCGGGAGGTAACAATGAGCAGTTCTTC	CASSIAGGNNEQFF
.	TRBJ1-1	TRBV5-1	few	TGCGCCAGCAGCTTGGAAGGAGCCAGGCGTTCGGCTGAAGCTTTCTTT	CASSLEGARRSAEAFF
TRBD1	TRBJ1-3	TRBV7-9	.	TGTGCCAGCAGCCTTGCCGGGACAGGGGAAGGAAACACCATATATTTT	CASSLAGTGEGNTIYF
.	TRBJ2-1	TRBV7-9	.	TGTGCCAGCAGCTCTCAGCGTGGTGAGCAGTTCTTC	CASSSQRGEQFF
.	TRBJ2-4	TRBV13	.	TGTGCCAGCAGCGACCGAGAACTAGCCAAAAACATTCAGTACTTC	CASSDRELAKNIQYF
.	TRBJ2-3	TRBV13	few	TGTGCCAGCAGCCCCGCATCGTCGCGACGCCGCGATACGCAGTATTTT	CASSPASSRRRDTQYF
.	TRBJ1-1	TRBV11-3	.	TGTGCCAGCAGCTTGGATCGGACGACTGAAGCTTTCTTT	CASSLDRTTEAFF
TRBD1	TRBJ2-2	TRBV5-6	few	TGTGCCAGCAGCCCGGACAGGTTGGACACCGGGGAGCTGTTTTTT	CASSPDRLDTGELFF
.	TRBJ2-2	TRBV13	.	TGTGCCAGCAGCTTAAAACGGGGGTCGTTTGGGACCGGGGAGCTGTTTTTT	CASSLKRGSFGTGELFF
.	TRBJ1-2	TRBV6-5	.	TGTGCCAGCAGTCACCTCCACCGGACAGACCATGGCTACACCTTC	CASSHLHRTDHGYTF
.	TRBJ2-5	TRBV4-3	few	TGCGCCAGCAGCCAAGATACCGGGAAAGAGACCCAGTACTTC	CASSQDTGKETQYF
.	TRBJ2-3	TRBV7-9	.	TGTGCCAGCGCCCCCACCCGGGGGACCCTCGAAGGAACAGATACGCAGTATTTT	CASAPTRGTLEGTDTQYF
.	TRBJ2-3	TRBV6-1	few	TGTGCCAGCAGTTCACAGGCTAGCACAGATACGCAGTATTTT	CASSSQASTDTQYF
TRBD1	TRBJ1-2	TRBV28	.	TGTGCCAGCAGACCGGGACAGGGAGGAGGCTATGGCTACACCTTC	CASRPGQGGGYGYTF
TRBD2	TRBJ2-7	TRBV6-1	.	TGTGCCAGCAGTGAAGTAGCGGGAGCAGCCCCCTACGAGCAGTACTTC	CASSEVAGAAPYEQYF
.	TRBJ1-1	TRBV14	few	TGTGCCAGCAGCCAAGATTCAGGGATCACTGAAGCTTTCTTT	CASSQDSGITEAFF
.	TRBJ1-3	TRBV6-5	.	TGTGCCAGCAGTTTAGGGATTATCGAACGGGGAAACACCATATATTTT	CASSLGIIERGNTIYF
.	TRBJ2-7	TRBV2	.	TGTGCCAGCACCCCCAAGAGGGTGCGGGAGCAGTACTTC	CASTPKRVREQYF
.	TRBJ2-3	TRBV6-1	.	TGTGCCAGCCACTATGTCCCGGCCGCAGATACGCAGTATTTT	CASHYVPAADTQYF
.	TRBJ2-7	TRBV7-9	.	TGTGCCAGCAGCTTAGGTACCACAGGGACGGAAAACGAGCAGTACTTC	CASSLGTTGTENEQYF
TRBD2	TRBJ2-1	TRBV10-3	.	TGTGCCATCAGTGAGCCGGGACTAGCGGGAGTGGAGGAGCAGTTCTTC	CAISEPGLAGVEEQFF
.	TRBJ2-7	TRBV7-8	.	TGTGCCAGCAGCCCTATTCTCCTGCTCGGGGAGCAGTACTTC	CASSPILLLGEQYF
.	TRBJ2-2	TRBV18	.	TGTGCCAGCTCACCAGGACTTGACACCGGGGAGCTGTTTTTT	CASSPGLDTGELFF